This TCR beta chain was documented in a study of CD8 T cells in Susac syndrome. Study outcomes and limitations: CD4+ repertoires of Susac syndrome patients lacked detectable clonal expansion.

The RNA, roughly 0.45 to 1 ug, was put through reverse transcription using random hexamers. MiXCR, applied by TCRdb to the immunoSEQ multiplex PCR reads, yields one record per CDR3 protein. Of about 120,000 distinct CDR3 sequences listed, over 95% are singletons. With regard to this clonotype: Its antigen is unknown.

Germline CDR1 is SGHVS and CDR2 is FQNEAQ. The CDR3 has 15 amino acids. V shed 5 bases and J 4 bases; nucleotides not matched to a gene: 6. The clonotype originates from a human donor with Susac syndrome. The sequencing sample was made of CD4+ T cells from PBMCs. The rearrangement joins TRBV7-8 to TRBJ1-3; 9 bases are shared with TRBD1. CDR3 protein: CASSHPGQGGNTIYF. The DNA for the CDR3 is TGTGCCAGCAGCCACCCGGGACAGGGAGGAAACACCATATATTTT. The full variable domain, its missing parts supplied by reference TRBV7-8 and TRBJ1-3, is GAGVSQSPRYKVAKRGQDVALRCDPISGHVSLFWYQQALGQGPEFLTYFQNEAQLDKSGLPSDRFFAERPEGSVSTLKIQRTQQEDSAVYLCASSHPGQGGNTIYFGEGSWLTVV.